A selection of T cell receptor beta chains follows, all from one sample in a study of response to subunit inactivated influenza vaccine. TCRdb reanalysed the RT-PCR reads using MiXCR and keeps one entry per CDR3 protein. The sample has more than 450,000 distinct CDR3 sequences; 10% to 15% are singletons. This specimen was PBMCs from blood, taken on the day of vaccination. Receptor source: a man aged 50-60 years who received an inactivated influenza vaccine. The CDR3 runs from the conserved cysteine through the conserved F or W. A D gene is named only where the DNA matches it firmly. The size field is filled for only some rows; it gives once, few, many or a size class.

TGTGCCACCTCTTCACAGGGGGCGATTTACGAGCAGTACTTC	CATSSQGAIYEQYF	TRBJ2-7	few	TRBV7-9	TRBD1
TGTGCCAGCAGTTACTCGCTCAGGGGACAAGAGACCCAGTACTTC	CASSYSLRGQETQYF	TRBJ2-5	many	TRBV6-5	.
TGTGCCAGCAGCTTAGGGTCCCCGGGCTCCTACAATGAGCAGTTCTTC	CASSLGSPGSYNEQFF	TRBJ2-1	.	TRBV7-3	.
TGTGCCAGCAGTTGGGACGGGAGCTCCTACAATGAGCAGTTCTTC	CASSWDGSSYNEQFF	TRBJ2-1	.	TRBV12-3/TRBV12-4	.
TGTGCCATCGGCCAGGGGAATTCACCCCTCCACTTT	CAIGQGNSPLHF	TRBJ1-6	few	TRBV10-3	.
TGTGCCAGCAGCTCTGGGGTTGAGCAGTTCTTC	CASSSGVEQFF	TRBJ2-1	.	TRBV12-3/TRBV12-4	.
TGCAGTGCTGAGAAGTTAGCGGGAGGAGTCGACACCGGGGAGCTGTTTTTT	CSAEKLAGGVDTGELFF	TRBJ2-2	.	TRBV20-1	TRBD2
TGCGCCAGCAGCTTTTTCCGGGACAGGAACGAGCAGTACTTC	CASSFFRDRNEQYF	TRBJ2-7	.	TRBV5-1	TRBD1
TGCAGTGCTAGTAGCGGGCCCTACGAGCAGTACTTC	CSASSGPYEQYF	TRBJ2-7	.	TRBV20-1	TRBD2
TGTGCCAGCAGCTTATCGGTCGGGGAGGCTCGTATCGGCGGGGAGCTGTTTTTT	CASSLSVGEARIGGELFF	TRBJ2-2	many	TRBV7-2	.
TGTGCCAGCAGTTTGACATCAACTAGTAATACCCAGTACTTC	CASSLTSTSNTQYF	TRBJ2-5	.	TRBV6-2/TRBV6-3	.
TGCATCGGGGGTGGAGGGATAGAGACCCAGTACTTC	CIGGGGIETQYF	TRBJ2-5	.	TRBV29-1	.
TGTGCCAGCAGCCTCCCAGGGCTGGATCAGCCCCAGCATTTT	CASSLPGLDQPQHF	TRBJ1-5	few	TRBV6-1	.
TGTGCCAGCAGCTTAGTGGCAGTAGTCTACGAGCAGTACTTC	CASSLVAVVYEQYF	TRBJ2-7	.	TRBV11-2	.
TGCAGTGCTAGGGACCTTCCTACAGGGAGGGCTGAAGCTTTCTTT	CSARDLPTGRAEAFF	TRBJ1-1	many	TRBV20-1	.
TGTGCCAGCAGCCAAGATATCAGCCTAGCGGGGTTGTACTTC	CASSQDISLAGLYF	TRBJ2-4	few	TRBV3-1	TRBD2
TGTGCCAGCAGCTTAGACGGGGCCGTATGGGATACGCAGTATTTT	CASSLDGAVWDTQYF	TRBJ2-3	many	TRBV7-2	.
TGTGCCAGCAGCCTCACGCTGGGATCCGGGACTAGCGGATCCTACGAGCAGTACTTC	CASSLTLGSGTSGSYEQYF	TRBJ2-7	few	TRBV3-1	TRBD2
TGTGCCAGCAGCTTGGACCAGGGGGCGAAGACCCAGTACTTC	CASSLDQGAKTQYF	TRBJ2-5	.	TRBV5-4	TRBD1
TGTGCCAGCAGTGTCCCCGGGACAAAAAAAGAGACCCAGTACTTC	CASSVPGTKKETQYF	TRBJ2-5	.	TRBV25-1	.
TGTGCCAGCAGTTTAGGTATTAGCGGGGGGTTCCAAGAGACCCAGTACTTC	CASSLGISGGFQETQYF	TRBJ2-5	.	TRBV12-3/TRBV12-4	TRBD2
TGCGCCAGCAGCCAAGATGTCCGCACAGATACGCAGTATTTT	CASSQDVRTDTQYF	TRBJ2-3	many	TRBV4-3	.
TGCGCCAGCAGCCCCTACCCAAACCAGGGCACCTCCTACGAGCAGTACTTC	CASSPYPNQGTSYEQYF	TRBJ2-7	few	TRBV4-1	.
TGCAGTGCCCCGTTAATGGCCTACGAGCAGTACTTC	CSAPLMAYEQYF	TRBJ2-7	few	TRBV20-1	.
TGTGCCAGCACGGTAGGCGGAGAGACCCAGTACTTC	CASTVGGETQYF	TRBJ2-5	few	TRBV6-2/TRBV6-3	.
TGTGCCAGCAGCCCCTCAGGAAGTGGCTCCTACAATGAGCAGTTCTTC	CASSPSGSGSYNEQFF	TRBJ2-1	many	TRBV7-2	.
TGTGCCAGCAGCTTAGGAGGGCTGTTGCGGGGGGCCGAATCCTCCTACAATGAGCAGTTCTTC	CASSLGGLLRGAESSYNEQFF	TRBJ2-1	.	TRBV11-2	TRBD2
TGTGCCAGCAGCGGCCGGGACAGCCCGAACACCGGGGAGCTGTTTTTT	CASSGRDSPNTGELFF	TRBJ2-2	many	TRBV9	TRBD1
TGTGCCAGCAGCCCGGGACTGCCAGGTTCCGAGCAGTACTTC	CASSPGLPGSEQYF	TRBJ2-7	few	TRBV7-2	.
TGCGCCAGCAGCCAACGAGCCGGCGGAAACACCGGGGAGCTGTTTTTT	CASSQRAGGNTGELFF	TRBJ2-2	few	TRBV4-3	.
TGTGCCAGCAGTTTATCCGGGACCAATGAGCAGTTCTTC	CASSLSGTNEQFF	TRBJ2-1	.	TRBV12-3/TRBV12-4	.
TGTGCCAGCAGTCCAATGGAGCGGGGGACCCGGAGCGGGCAGTATTTT	CASSPMERGTRSGQYF	TRBJ2-3	.	TRBV27	TRBD2
TGTGCCAGCAGTTATGAGCGGGACTCTGGGGCCAACGTCCTGACTTTC	CASSYERDSGANVLTF	TRBJ2-6	.	TRBV6-2/TRBV6-3	TRBD2
TGTGCCAGCAGCTTAGGGGGGACTACAACCTACGAGCAGTACTTC	CASSLGGTTTYEQYF	TRBJ2-7	many	TRBV7-2	TRBD2
TGCAGTGCTAGAGATCAGTCTCCAGGGGCCTACGAGCAGTACTTC	CSARDQSPGAYEQYF	TRBJ2-7	.	TRBV20-1	.
TGCAGCGTCGGGACATCGGAGGGCCTCATTGAGCAGTTCTTC	CSVGTSEGLIEQFF	TRBJ2-1	.	TRBV29-1	.
TGTGCCAGCACGCTGGAAGGGGGCGAGCAGTACTTC	CASTLEGGEQYF	TRBJ2-7	few	TRBV2	.
TGTGCCAGCTCATCTTTTGCCCCGGGACCGCACTCTGGGGCCAACGTCCTGACTTTC	CASSSFAPGPHSGANVLTF	TRBJ2-6	.	TRBV18	.
TGTGCCAGCAGCTTAGGGGCCGGAGCCTACTACGAGCAGTACTTC	CASSLGAGAYYEQYF	TRBJ2-7	.	TRBV11-2	.
TGTGCCATCAGTGATTGGACCATCGGCGGCTACGAGCAGTACTTC	CAISDWTIGGYEQYF	TRBJ2-7	.	TRBV10-3	.
TGTGCCAGCAGCTCCCCCCGTCAGATCACCGGGGAGCTGTTTTTT	CASSSPRQITGELFF	TRBJ2-2	few	TRBV7-9	.
TGTGCCAGCAGCCACTTTTTAGGGAGCGGGCAAGAGACCCAGTACTTC	CASSHFLGSGQETQYF	TRBJ2-5	few	TRBV3-1	.
TGCAGCGCCGGGGTCAGAGGGTACGAGCAGTACTTC	CSAGVRGYEQYF	TRBJ2-7	few	TRBV29-1	.
TGTGCCACCAGTGATTCCGGACTAGCGGGAGTACTCAATGAGCAGTTCTTC	CATSDSGLAGVLNEQFF	TRBJ2-1	.	TRBV24-1	TRBD2
TGTGCCAGCAGTACAGGGCCCTCCTACGAGCAGTACTTC	CASSTGPSYEQYF	TRBJ2-7	few	TRBV7-9	.
TGTGCCAGCAGTGGTAAAGCGGGAGGGCCTCGGGAGACCCAGTACTTC	CASSGKAGGPRETQYF	TRBJ2-5	.	TRBV25-1	TRBD2
TGTGCCAGCAGCCCCTCGGGGGGCGAGCAGTACTTC	CASSPSGGEQYF	TRBJ2-7	few	TRBV3-1	TRBD2
TGTGCCAGCAGTAGGGAGAATACCTACGAGCAGTACTTC	CASSRENTYEQYF	TRBJ2-7	.	TRBV7-9	.
TGTGCCAGCAGTTTAGCGCCGGGTCCACCGGGTGAGCAGTTCTTC	CASSLAPGPPGEQFF	TRBJ2-1	many	TRBV12-3/TRBV12-4	.
TGCAGCGCTCGTGGGGGACGCAGGAACACTGAAGCTTTCTTT	CSARGGRRNTEAFF	TRBJ1-1	.	TRBV29-1	.
TGTGCCAGCAGCCGCTTAGCGGGAGGAGGAGTAGATACGCAGTATTTT	CASSRLAGGGVDTQYF	TRBJ2-3	few	TRBV7-2	TRBD2
TGCGCCAGCAGCCAAGATACGCAGGGACATCAGCCCCAGCATTTT	CASSQDTQGHQPQHF	TRBJ1-5	few	TRBV4-1	.
TGCGCCAGCATGGTCGGGGGGCACTCCTACAATGAGCAGTTCTTC	CASMVGGHSYNEQFF	TRBJ2-1	few	TRBV5-1	.
TGTGCCAGCAGCGTACAGGGTAAGGAGCAGTACTTC	CASSVQGKEQYF	TRBJ2-7	.	TRBV13	.
TGTGCCAGCAGCTTGGTCGCCGGGAGCGGAGGCGAGACCCAGTACTTC	CASSLVAGSGGETQYF	TRBJ2-5	.	TRBV7-2	.
TGCAGTGCAATCGCTACCATGGGAGATACGCAGTATTTT	CSAIATMGDTQYF	TRBJ2-3	many	TRBV20-1	.
TGCAGTGCGAGCGGGACTAGCGGACTCGCAGATACGCAGTATTTT	CSASGTSGLADTQYF	TRBJ2-3	.	TRBV20-1	TRBD2
TGCAGTGCTCATACCTTAGCGGGAACTACCTACAATGAGCAGTTCTTC	CSAHTLAGTTYNEQFF	TRBJ2-1	few	TRBV20-1	TRBD2